A single sample is the source of the 4 T cell receptor beta chains below, sequenced in a study of early T cells in non-severe SARS-CoV-2 infection. MiXCR, applied by TCRdb to the 5' RACE reads, yields one record per CDR3 protein. Among 80,000 to 95,000 distinct CDR3 sequences listed, 14% were seen once. The sample comprised whole blood. The receptors originated from an adult who was a healthcare worker with PCR-confirmed SARS-CoV-2 infection or an uninfected control (not recorded which).

This clonotype was counted a few times. The genes are TRBV18 and TRBJ2-7, with D tentatively TRBD2 (7 bases). Trimming left V 2 bases short and J 2 bases short, with 13 bases between. CDR1 is KGHSH, CDR2 LQKENI, per germline. The CDR3 is made up of 15 amino acids. The CDR3 nucleotides are TGTGCCAGCTCACCAGGGGGGGCCTCGACCTACGAGCAGTACTTC. Residues: CASSPGGASTYEQYF.

This clonotype has just a few counts. The J gene is TRBJ2-7, the V gene TRBV7-6; 8 nucleotides agree with TRBD2. With 4 bases clipped from V and 3 bases from J, the junction kept 5 bases outside the gene matches. The CDR3 spans 14 residues. Germline values: CDR1 SGHVS, CDR2 FNYEAQ. The CDR3 loop reads CASSSSGSFYEQYF. The CDR3 DNA sequence: TGTGCCAGCAGCTCTAGCGGGTCCTTCTACGAGCAGTACTTC.

This clonotype was counted only a few times. The CDR3 reads CASSSSQPGAAQYF. The CDR3 nucleotides are TGTGCCAGCAGTTCCAGTCAACCCGGTGCAGCGCAGTATTTT. V and J are TRBV27 and TRBJ2-3; D gene unclear. The germline V gene has CDR1 MNHEY and CDR2 SMNVEV (reference sequence). This CDR3 region has 14 residues. Trimming took off 4 bases at V and 10 bases at J, with 18 bases between the two ends.

The J gene is TRBJ1-2, the V gene TRBV5-1; perhaps TRBD1 as D (5 bases). Germline V gives CDR1 SGHRS, CDR2 YFSETQ. The V end was cut by 5 bases, the J end by 4 bases, with 12 bases between. The CDR3 is 13 amino acids. The CDR3 protein is CASSGDGLYGYTF. The CDR3 nucleotides are TGCGCCAGCAGTGGGGACGGACTCTATGGCTACACCTTC.